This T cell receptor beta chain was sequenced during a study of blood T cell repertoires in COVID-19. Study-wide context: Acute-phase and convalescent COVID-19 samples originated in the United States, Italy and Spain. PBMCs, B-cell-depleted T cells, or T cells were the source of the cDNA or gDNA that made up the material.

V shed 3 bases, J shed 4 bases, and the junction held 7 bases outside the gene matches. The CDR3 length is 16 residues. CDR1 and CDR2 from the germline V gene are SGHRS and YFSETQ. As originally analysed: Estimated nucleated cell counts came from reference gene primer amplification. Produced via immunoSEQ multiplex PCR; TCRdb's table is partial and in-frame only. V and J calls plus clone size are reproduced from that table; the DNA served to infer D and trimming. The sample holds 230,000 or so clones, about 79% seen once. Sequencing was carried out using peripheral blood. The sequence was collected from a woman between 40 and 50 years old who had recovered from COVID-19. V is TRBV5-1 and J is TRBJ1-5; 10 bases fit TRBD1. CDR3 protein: CASSSGTGVGNQPQHF. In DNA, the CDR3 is TGCGCCAGCAGCTCGGGGACAGGGGTGGGGAATCAGCCCCAGCATTTT.